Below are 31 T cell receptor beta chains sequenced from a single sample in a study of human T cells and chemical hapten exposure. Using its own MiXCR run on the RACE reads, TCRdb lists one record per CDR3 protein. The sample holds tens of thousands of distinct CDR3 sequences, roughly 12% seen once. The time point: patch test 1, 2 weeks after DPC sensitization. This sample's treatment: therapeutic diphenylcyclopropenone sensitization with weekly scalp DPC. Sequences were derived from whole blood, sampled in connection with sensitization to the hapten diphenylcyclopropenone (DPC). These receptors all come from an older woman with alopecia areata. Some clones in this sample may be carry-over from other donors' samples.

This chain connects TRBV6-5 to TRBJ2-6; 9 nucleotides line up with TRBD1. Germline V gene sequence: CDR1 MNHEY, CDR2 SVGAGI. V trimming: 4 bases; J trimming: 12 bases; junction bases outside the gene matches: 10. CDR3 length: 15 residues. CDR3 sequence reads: CASSSGTGIPTVLTF. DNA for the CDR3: TGTGCCAGCAGTTCTGGGACAGGGATCCCAACCGTCCTGACTTTC.

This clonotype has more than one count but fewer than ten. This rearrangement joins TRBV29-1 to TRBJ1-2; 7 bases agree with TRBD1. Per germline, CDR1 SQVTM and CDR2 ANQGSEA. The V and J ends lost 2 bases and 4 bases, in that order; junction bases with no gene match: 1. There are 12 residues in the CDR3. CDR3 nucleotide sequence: TGCAGCGTTGAAACAGGGGTCTATGGCTACACCTTC. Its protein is CSVETGVYGYTF.

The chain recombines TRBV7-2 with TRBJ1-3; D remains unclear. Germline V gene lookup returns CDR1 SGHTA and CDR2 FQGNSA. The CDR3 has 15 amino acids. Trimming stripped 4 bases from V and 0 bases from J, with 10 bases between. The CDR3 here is CASSSMGFSGNTIYF. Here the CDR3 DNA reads TGTGCCAGCAGCTCAATGGGTTTCTCTGGAAACACCATATATTTT.

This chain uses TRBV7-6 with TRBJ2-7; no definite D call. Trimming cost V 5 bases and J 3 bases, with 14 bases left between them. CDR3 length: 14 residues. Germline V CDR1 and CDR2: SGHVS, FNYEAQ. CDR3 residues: CASSPSAGGYEQYF. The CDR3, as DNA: TGTGCCAGCAGCCCGTCTGCAGGTGGCTACGAGCAGTACTTC.

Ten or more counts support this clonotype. The CDR3 region is CASSLLGPTSYGYTF. CDR3 nucleotides: TGTGCCAGCAGTTTATTGGGCCCGACATCCTATGGCTACACCTTC. The chain has TRBV12-3 or TRBV12-4 and TRBJ1-2; D gene uncertain. The CDR3 consists of 15 residues. The germline V and J ends were trimmed by 2 bases and 4 bases, with 14 bases remaining between them.

Here the CDR3 reads CASSPGQGFTGELFF. DNA for the CDR3: TGTGCCAGCAGTCCGGGACAGGGATTCACCGGGGAGCTGTTTTTT. This chain uses TRBV6-2 or TRBV6-3 with TRBJ2-2, with 9 bases lining up with TRBD1. The germline V gene has CDR1 MNHEY and CDR2 SVGEGT. The V gene end was trimmed by 5 bases and the J gene end by 4 bases; junction bases not matched to a gene: 5. CDR3 size: 15 residues.

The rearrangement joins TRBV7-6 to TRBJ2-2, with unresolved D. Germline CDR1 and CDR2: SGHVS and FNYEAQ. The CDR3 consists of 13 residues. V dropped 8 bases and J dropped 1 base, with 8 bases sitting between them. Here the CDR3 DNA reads TGTGCCAGCCAGAAGGGGAACACCGGGGAGCTGTTTTTT. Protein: CASQKGNTGELFF.

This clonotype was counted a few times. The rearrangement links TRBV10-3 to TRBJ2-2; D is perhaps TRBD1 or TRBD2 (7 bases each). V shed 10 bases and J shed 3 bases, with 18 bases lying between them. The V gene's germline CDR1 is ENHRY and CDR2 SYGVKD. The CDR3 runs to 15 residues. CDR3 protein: CATSRQGGYTGELFF. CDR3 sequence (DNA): TGTGCCACTTCCCGACAGGGAGGGTACACCGGGGAGCTGTTTTTT.

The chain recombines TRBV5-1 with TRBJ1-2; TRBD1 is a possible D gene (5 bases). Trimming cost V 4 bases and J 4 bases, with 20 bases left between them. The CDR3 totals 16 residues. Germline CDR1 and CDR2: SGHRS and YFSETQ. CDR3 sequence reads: CASSPSPGLYLYGYTF. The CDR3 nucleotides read TGCGCCAGCAGCCCCAGCCCGGGACTTTACCTCTATGGCTACACCTTC. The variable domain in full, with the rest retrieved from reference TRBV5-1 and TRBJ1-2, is KAGVTQTPRYLIKTRGQQVTLSCSPISGHRSVSWYQQTPGQGLQFLFEYFSETQRNKGNFPGRFSGRQFSNSRSEMNVSTLELGDSALYLCASSPSPGLYLYGYTFGSGTRLTVV.

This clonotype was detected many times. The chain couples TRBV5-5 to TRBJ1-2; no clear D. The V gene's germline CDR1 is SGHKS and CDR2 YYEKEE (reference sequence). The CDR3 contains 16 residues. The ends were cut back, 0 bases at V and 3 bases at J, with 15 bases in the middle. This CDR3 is CASSLGLVSPYYGYTF. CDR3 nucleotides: TGTGCCAGCAGCTTGGGGCTCGTAAGCCCATACTATGGCTACACCTTC.

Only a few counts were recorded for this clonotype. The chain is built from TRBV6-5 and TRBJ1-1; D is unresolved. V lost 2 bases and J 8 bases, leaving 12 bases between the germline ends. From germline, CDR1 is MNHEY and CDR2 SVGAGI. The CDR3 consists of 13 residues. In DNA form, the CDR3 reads TGTGCCAGCAGTTACGCCGACGCGGCAGAAGCTTTCTTT. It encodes CASSYADAAEAFF.

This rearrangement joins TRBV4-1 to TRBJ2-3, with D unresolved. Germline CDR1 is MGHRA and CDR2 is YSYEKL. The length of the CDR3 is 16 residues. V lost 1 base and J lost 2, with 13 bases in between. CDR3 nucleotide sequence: TGCGCCAGCAGCCAAGCTTCGGCAGCCCTCACAGATACGCAGTATTTT. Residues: CASSQASAALTDTQYF.

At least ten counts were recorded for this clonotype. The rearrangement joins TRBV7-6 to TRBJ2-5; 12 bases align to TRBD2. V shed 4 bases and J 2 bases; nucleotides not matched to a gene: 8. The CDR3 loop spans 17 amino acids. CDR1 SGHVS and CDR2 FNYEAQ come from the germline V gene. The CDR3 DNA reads TGTGCCAGCAGCTCCTGGACTAGCGGGGTGACTCAAGAGACCCAGTACTTC. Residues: CASSSWTSGVTQETQYF. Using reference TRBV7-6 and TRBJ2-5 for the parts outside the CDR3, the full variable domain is GAGVSQSPRYKVTKRGQDVALRCDPISGHVSLYWYRQALGQGPEFLTYFNYEAQQDKSGLPNDRFSAERPEGSISTLTIQRTEQRDSAMYRCASSSWTSGVTQETQYFGPGTRLLVL.

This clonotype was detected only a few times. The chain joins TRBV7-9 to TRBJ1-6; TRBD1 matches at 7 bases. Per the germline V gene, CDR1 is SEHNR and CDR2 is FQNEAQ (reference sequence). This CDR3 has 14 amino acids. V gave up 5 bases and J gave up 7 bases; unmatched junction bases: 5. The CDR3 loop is CASSHGQENSPLHF. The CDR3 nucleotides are TGTGCCAGCAGCCACGGACAGGAGAATTCACCCCTCCACTTT.

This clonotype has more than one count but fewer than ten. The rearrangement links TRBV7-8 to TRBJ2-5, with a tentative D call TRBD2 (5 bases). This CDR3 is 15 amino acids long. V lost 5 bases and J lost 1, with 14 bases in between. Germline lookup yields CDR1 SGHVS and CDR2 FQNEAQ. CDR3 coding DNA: TGTGCCAGCAGCAAATACCTCGGAGGCCAAGAGACCCAGTACTTC. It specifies CASSKYLGGQETQYF.

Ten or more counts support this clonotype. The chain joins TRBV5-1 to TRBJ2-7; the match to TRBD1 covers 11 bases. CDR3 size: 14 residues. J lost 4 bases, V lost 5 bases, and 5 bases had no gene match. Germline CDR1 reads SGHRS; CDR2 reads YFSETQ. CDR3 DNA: TGCGCCAGCAGTCCCGGGACAGGGGGTTACGAGCAGTACTTC. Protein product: CASSPGTGGYEQYF.

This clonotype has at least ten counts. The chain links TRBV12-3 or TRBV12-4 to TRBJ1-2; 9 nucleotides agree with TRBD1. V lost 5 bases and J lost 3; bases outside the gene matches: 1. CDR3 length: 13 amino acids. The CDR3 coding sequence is TGTGCCAGCAGTACAGGGGGCTACTATGGCTACACCTTC. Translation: CASSTGGYYGYTF.

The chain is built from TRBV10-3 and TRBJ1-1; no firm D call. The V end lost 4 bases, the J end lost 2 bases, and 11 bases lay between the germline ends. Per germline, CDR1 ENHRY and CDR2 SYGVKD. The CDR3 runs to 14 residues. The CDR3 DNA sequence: TGTGCCATCAGTGGTTGGCGGGATAACACTGAAGCTTTCTTT. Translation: CAISGWRDNTEAFF.

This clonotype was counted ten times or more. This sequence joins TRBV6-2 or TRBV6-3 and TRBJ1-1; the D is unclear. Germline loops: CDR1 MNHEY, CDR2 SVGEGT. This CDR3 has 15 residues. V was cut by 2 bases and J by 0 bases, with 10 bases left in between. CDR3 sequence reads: CASSYGGVMNTEAFF. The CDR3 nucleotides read TGTGCCAGCAGTTACGGAGGAGTCATGAACACTGAAGCTTTCTTT.

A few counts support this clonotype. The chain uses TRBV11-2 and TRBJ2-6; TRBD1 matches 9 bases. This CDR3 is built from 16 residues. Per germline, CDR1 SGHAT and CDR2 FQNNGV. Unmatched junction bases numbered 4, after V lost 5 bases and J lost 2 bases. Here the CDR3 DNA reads TGTGCCAGCAGCGCCCGGGACAGGGCTGGGGCCAACGTCCTGACTTTC. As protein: CASSARDRAGANVLTF. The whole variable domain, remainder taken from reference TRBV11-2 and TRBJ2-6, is EAGVAQSPRYKIIEKRQSVAFWCNPISGHATLYWYQQILGQGPKLLIQFQNNGVVDDSQLPKDRFSAERLKGVDSTLKIQPAKLEDSAVYLCASSARDRAGANVLTFGAGSRLTVL.

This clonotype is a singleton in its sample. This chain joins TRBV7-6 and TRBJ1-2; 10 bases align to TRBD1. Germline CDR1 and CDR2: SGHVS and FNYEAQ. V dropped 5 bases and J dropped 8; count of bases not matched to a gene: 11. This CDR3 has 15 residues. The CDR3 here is CASSDPRQGAGGYTF. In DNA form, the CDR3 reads TGTGCCAGCAGCGATCCAAGACAGGGGGCGGGAGGCTACACCTTC.

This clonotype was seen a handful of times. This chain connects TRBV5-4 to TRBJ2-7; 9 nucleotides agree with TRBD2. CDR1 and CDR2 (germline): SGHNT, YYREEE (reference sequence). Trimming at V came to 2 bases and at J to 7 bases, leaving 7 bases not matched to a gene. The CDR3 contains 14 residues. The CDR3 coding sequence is TGTGCCAGCAGCTTTAGCGGGGGCCCTCGGGAGCAGTACTTC. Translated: CASSFSGGPREQYF.

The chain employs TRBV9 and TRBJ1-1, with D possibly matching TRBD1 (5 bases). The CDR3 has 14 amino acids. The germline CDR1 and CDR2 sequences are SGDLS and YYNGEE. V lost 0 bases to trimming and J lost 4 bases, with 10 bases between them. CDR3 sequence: CASSVDWGGTEAFF. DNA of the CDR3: TGTGCCAGCAGCGTAGATTGGGGGGGCACTGAAGCTTTCTTT.

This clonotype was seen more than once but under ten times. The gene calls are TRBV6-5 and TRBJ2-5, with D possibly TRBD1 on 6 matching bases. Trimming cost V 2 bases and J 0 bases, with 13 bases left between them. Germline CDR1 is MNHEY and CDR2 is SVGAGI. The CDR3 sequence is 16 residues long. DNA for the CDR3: TGTGCCAGCAGTTACGGGGGACACCCGTACCAAGAGACCCAGTACTTC. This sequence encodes CASSYGGHPYQETQYF.

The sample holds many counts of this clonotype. CDR3 nucleotides: TGCAGCGTGGGGCGGGCGGAAGACTATGGCTACACCTTC. Its translation is CSVGRAEDYGYTF. This sequence joins TRBV29-1 and TRBJ1-2, with D possibly matching TRBD1 (5 bases). The germline CDR1 and CDR2 sequences are SQVTM and ANQGSEA. The CDR3 loop spans 13 amino acids. The V and J ends lost 6 bases and 3 bases respectively, with 14 bases between them.

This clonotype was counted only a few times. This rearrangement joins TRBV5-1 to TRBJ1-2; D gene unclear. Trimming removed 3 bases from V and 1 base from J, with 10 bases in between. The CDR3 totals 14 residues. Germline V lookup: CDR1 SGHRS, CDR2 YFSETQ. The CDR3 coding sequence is TGCGCCAGCAGCTCCCCGGGAGTTAACTATGGCTACACCTTC. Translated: CASSSPGVNYGYTF.

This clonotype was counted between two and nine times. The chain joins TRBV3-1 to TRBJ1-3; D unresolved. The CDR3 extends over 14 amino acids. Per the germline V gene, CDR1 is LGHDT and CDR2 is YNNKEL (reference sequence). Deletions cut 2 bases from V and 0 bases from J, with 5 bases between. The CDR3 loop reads CASSQTNSGNTIYF. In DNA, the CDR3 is TGTGCCAGCAGCCAAACAAACTCTGGAAACACCATATATTTT. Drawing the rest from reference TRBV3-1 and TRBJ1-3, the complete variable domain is DTAVSQTPKYLVTQMGNDKSIKCEQNLGHDTMYWYKQDSKKFLKIMFSYNNKELIINETVPNRFSPKSPDKAHLNLHINSLELGDSAVYFCASSQTNSGNTIYFGEGSWLTVV.

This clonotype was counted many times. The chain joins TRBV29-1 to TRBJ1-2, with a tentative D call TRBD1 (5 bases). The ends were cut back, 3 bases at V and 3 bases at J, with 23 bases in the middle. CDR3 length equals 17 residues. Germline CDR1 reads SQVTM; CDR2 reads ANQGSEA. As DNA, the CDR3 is TGCAGCGTTGATGGGGTCTTTGGTGGGTCCAGGGACTATGGCTACACCTTC. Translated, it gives CSVDGVFGGSRDYGYTF.

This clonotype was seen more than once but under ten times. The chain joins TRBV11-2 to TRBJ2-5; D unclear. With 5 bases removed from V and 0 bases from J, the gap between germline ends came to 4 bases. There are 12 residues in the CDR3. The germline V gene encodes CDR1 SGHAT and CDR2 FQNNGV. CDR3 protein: CASSGDQETQYF. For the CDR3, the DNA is TGTGCCAGCAGCGGAGACCAAGAGACCCAGTACTTC.

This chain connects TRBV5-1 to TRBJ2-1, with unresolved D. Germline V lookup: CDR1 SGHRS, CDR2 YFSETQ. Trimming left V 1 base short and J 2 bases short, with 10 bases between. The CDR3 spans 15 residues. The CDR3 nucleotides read TGCGCCAGCAGCTTGATGGGCTTGACCTACAATGAGCAGTTCTTC. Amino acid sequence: CASSLMGLTYNEQFF.

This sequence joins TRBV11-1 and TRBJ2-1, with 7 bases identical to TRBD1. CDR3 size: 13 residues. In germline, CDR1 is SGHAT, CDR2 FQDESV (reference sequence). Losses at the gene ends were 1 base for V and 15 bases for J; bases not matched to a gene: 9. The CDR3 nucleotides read TGTGCCAGCAGCTTAGTCCGGCAGGGGGTGAGGTTCTTC. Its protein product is CASSLVRQGVRFF.